This T cell receptor beta chain was sequenced for a study of CD8 T cells in ankylosing spondylitis. It was by quantitative 5'-RACE with molecular barcodes that TCR beta libraries were made. TCRdb re-analysed the 5' RACE reads in MiXCR, keeping a single row per CDR3 protein. The sample lists approximately 220,000 distinct CDR3 sequences; under 30% were seen once. Whole-study findings and limits: Clones tied to disease were said to be significantly enriched in matched ankylosing spondylitis synovial fluid.

This clonotype was seen only a few times. What it binds is unknown. This CDR3 region has 16 residues. V shed 8 bases, J shed 6 bases, and the junction held 14 bases outside the gene matches. Sequences were obtained from blood, either unsorted or a sorted T cell fraction (not recorded which). The chain employs TRBV12-3 or TRBV12-4 and TRBJ2-3, with 10 bases lining up with TRBD1. The TCR sequence derives from a male donor with ankylosing spondylitis or in good health (not recorded which). This chain's CDR3 is CASRTGGSVERDTQYF. DNA of the CDR3: TGTGCCAGCCGGACAGGGGGATCTGTCGAAAGGGATACGCAGTATTTT.